This T cell receptor (beta chain) was documented in a study of vaccination and CD4 T cells after COVID-19 (dated by TCRdb to 2021 to 2024). In the study overall: Convalescent patients had a positive SARS-CoV-2 result on nasal swab PCR, and of these patients, 8 or 9 had mild disease and one had severe disease. In control cultures, a CEFX viral epitope pool was used as positive control, an HIV-1 Nef peptide pool was used as negative control, or no peptide was added. In nine to eleven COVID-19 convalescent patients and 4 infection-naive healthy vaccine recipients, researchers compared the spike-specific CD4+ TCR repertoire from before mRNA vaccination with the repertoire from after. Each participant got two doses of either the Pfizer-BioNTech BNT162b2 vaccine (n=8) or the Moderna mRNA-1273 vaccine (n=2). Culture stimuli were overlapping spike peptide pools from SARS-CoV-2 and from the common cold coronaviruses HCoV-NL63, HCoV-OC43 and HCoV-229E. Six males and four females were included in the convalescent cohort, with two Hispanic individuals, seven Caucasians, two Asians and one multiracial person represented. Post-COVID blood samples were collected from convalescent patients a median of about 92 days after diagnosis, with a range of about 35 to 170 days. Post-vaccine blood samples were obtained a median of around 74 days after the second vaccine dose, with a range of roughly 13 to 250 days. The research as a whole found: Of the vaccine-specific clones found in convalescent patients, nearly all (304 of 307) were mono-reactive for SARS-CoV-2 spike instead of being cross-reactive with common cold coronaviruses. Although the median number of SARS-CoV-2-reactive clonotypes went up from 20 to 25 after infection to approximately 40 after vaccination, the increase was not significant. Relatively few convalescent patients were included in the study, and early timepoints after natural infection were not analyzed. Among the post-vaccine SARS-CoV-2-reactive clones in convalescent patients, a median approximately 90% showed up only after vaccination, which suggests vaccine-specific priming.

This clonotype turned up a few times. Its binding antigen is unknown. Qualities for individual bases were not recorded, and no much larger clone is one base off. From the germline V gene (reference sequence), CDR1 is LNHDA and CDR2 is SQIVND. V lost 3 bases and J lost 7 bases; the stretch between them is 12 bases long. From the cysteine up to the phenylalanine, the CDR3 has a length of 13 residues. The entry retains the CDR3 DNA only, 39 bases that are in frame from base 1. What this sample's treatment or condition label stands for: approximately nine-day PBMC culture with coronavirus spike peptide pools or control peptides (ViraFEST assay). To expand antigen-specific T cells with peptide pools and then pick out the expanded clonotypes through TCR sequencing, the study relied on the ViraFEST assay. The convalescent patients' positive SARS-CoV-2 PCR tests fell between March and December 2020, which was before the Alpha, Beta and Delta variants emerged in the United States. PBMCs were cultured at about 2 million per well in IMDM supplemented with approximately 5% human AB serum and around 9.5 IU/ml IL-2, with approximately 9.2 ug/ml peptide pools added. Half of the culture medium was replaced with fresh IL-2-containing medium on days 3 and 7. After approximately eleven days of culture, CD4+ T cells were isolated by negative selection with the EasySep CD4+ T cell isolation kit. Ficoll-Paque Plus gradient centrifugation was used to isolate PBMCs from whole blood, and the isolated PBMCs were then either used fresh or cryopreserved at -140C. Culture conditions were generally each tested in triplicate wells.

Library preparation employed PCR. DNA from cultured CD4+ T cells was subjected to TCR sequencing with the Oncomine TCR Beta short-read assay at the Johns Hopkins FTIC core. The QIAamp micro DNA kit was used to extract genomic DNA from the cultured CD4+ T cells. Oncomine TCR Beta libraries from cultured CD4+ T cells were pooled with unique dual indexes and sequenced on an Illumina iSeq 100. From the authors' description of their analysis: Non-productive sequences were removed, and CDR3s that did not start with C, did not end with F or W, or were shorter than 7 amino acids were discarded. The MANAFEST web application identified antigen-specific clonotypes by comparing peptide-stimulated wells against reference wells and other culture wells. To be called positive, a clone needed an FDR below 0.05, an odds ratio above 5, and a productive frequency above 0.1% in at least two of three replicate wells. A clonotype counted as cross-reactive if it showed significant expansion both in the SARS-CoV-2 spike wells and in at least one common cold coronavirus spike condition. Similarity between CDR3 sequences was evaluated in R version 3.6.1 using Levenshtein distances (stringdist) and unrooted phylogenetic trees (ape). TCRdb reprocessed the public reads (quality trimming at Q25 with fastp, clone calling with MiXCR) and kept in-frame beta chains. Entries that share a CDR3 protein sequence are merged under the most common genes and DNA. V and J calls and clone size were set by TCRdb, not the authors. In this sample the table shows about 21,000 distinct CDR3 sequences, about 45% of which occur a single time. 4% to 6% of the sample goes to the ten largest clones.

The sequence was obtained from a human donor who had recovered from COVID-19. The sequenced sample was CD4+ T cells from blood, cultured in vitro. Here the chain combines TRBV19 and TRBJ1-1; confidence is insufficient to name the D gene. CDR3 sequence: CASSIPTGSEAFF. The nucleotides are TGTGCCAGTAGTATCCCAACCGGCAGTGAAGCTTTCTTT.